This is a list of T cell receptor beta chains from one sample in a study of T cell changes during pregnancy in multiple sclerosis. Libraries were prepared by immunoSEQ multiplex PCR; TCRdb keeps only in-frame clonotypes and omits some of them. The sample carries 45,000 to 55,000 clones, over 85% recorded once. Here the sequenced sample was peripheral blood, taken in the first trimester of pregnancy. Receptor source: a female donor with multiple sclerosis, enrolled in a pregnancy study. CDR3s include the opening cysteine and the closing phenylalanine or tryptophan. A D gene is named only where the DNA matches it firmly. The size entry is marked missing in some rows and otherwise reads once, few, many or a size class.

v_call: TRBV30
d_call: .
j_call: TRBJ2-7
clone_size: once
cdr3_nt: TGTGCCTGGAGCCCAGGGGCCGAGCAGTACTTC
cdr3_aa: CAWSPGAEQYF

v_call: TRBV18
d_call: .
j_call: TRBJ2-7
clone_size: .
cdr3_nt: TGTGCCAGCTCACCTCTCGGACAGAACTACGAGCAGTACTTC
cdr3_aa: CASSPLGQNYEQYF

v_call: TRBV27
d_call: TRBD2
j_call: TRBJ2-3
clone_size: .
cdr3_nt: TGTGCCAGCAGTTTATTTGGACTAGCGGGGGCCAGCACAGATACGCAGTATTTT
cdr3_aa: CASSLFGLAGASTDTQYF

v_call: TRBV5-1
d_call: .
j_call: TRBJ1-3
clone_size: .
cdr3_nt: TGCGCCAGCAGCATCGGACAGTTGCTGTTCGGAAACACCATATATTTT
cdr3_aa: CASSIGQLLFGNTIYF

v_call: TRBV5-1
d_call: TRBD2
j_call: TRBJ2-7
clone_size: few
cdr3_nt: TGCGCCAGCAGCACGAAGTTAGCGGGGGCCCACTACGAGCAGTACTTC
cdr3_aa: CASSTKLAGAHYEQYF

v_call: TRBV5-8
d_call: .
j_call: TRBJ1-1
clone_size: .
cdr3_nt: TGTGCCAGCAGCTGGGGACACGGGACTGAAGCTTTCTTT
cdr3_aa: CASSWGHGTEAFF

v_call: TRBV11-2
d_call: TRBD2
j_call: TRBJ2-5
clone_size: .
cdr3_nt: TGTGCCAGCAGCTTAGGACTAGCCGGAGAGACCCAGTACTTC
cdr3_aa: CASSLGLAGETQYF

v_call: TRBV4-3
d_call: TRBD1
j_call: TRBJ2-6
clone_size: .
cdr3_nt: TGCGCCAGCAGCCAAGATCCGCCAGGGGGCCCCTCTGGGGCCAACGTCCTGACTTTC
cdr3_aa: CASSQDPPGGPSGANVLTF

v_call: TRBV2
d_call: TRBD2
j_call: TRBJ2-3
clone_size: .
cdr3_nt: TGTGCCAGCAAGACTAGCGGGGCGACAGATACGCAGTATTTT
cdr3_aa: CASKTSGATDTQYF

v_call: TRBV13
d_call: TRBD2
j_call: TRBJ2-6
clone_size: .
cdr3_nt: TGTGCCAGCAGGACCGGACTAGCGGGGGTTCGGTCTGGGGCCAACGTCCTGACTTTC
cdr3_aa: CASRTGLAGVRSGANVLTF